One and the same sample provided the 23 T cell receptor beta chains below, sequenced in a study of blood T cell repertoires in COVID-19. Sequencing used immunoSEQ multiplex PCR; TCRdb keeps in-frame clones, though not all of them. Of about 87,000 clones listed, about 79% are singletons. Material for sequencing was peripheral blood. These receptors originate from a woman aged 45-65 years with acute or convalescent COVID-19.

The chain couples TRBV3-1 (or the pseudogene TRBV3-2) to TRBJ1-3, with a possible D match to TRBD1 (5 bases). The CDR3 contains 16 residues. Germline V lookup: CDR1 LGHDT, CDR2 YNNKEL (reference sequence). V was shortened by 4 bases and J by 0 bases, with 13 bases between the two germline ends. The CDR3 DNA is TGTGCCAGCAGCCTTGGGGGGGTCGTCTCTGGAAACACCATATATTTT. It is translated as CASSLGGVVSGNTIYF.

This clone occurred a few times. This chain connects TRBV4-1 to TRBJ1-1; TRBD1 is a possible D gene (6 bases). CDR1 is MGHRA and CDR2 is YSYEKL in the germline V gene. Trimming left V 3 bases short and J 1 base short, with 12 bases between. CDR3 size: 15 residues. CDR3 sequence reads: CASSQEGQTNTEAFF. CDR3 coding DNA: TGCGCCAGCAGCCAGGAAGGACAGACGAACACTGAAGCTTTCTTT.

The chain couples TRBV27 to TRBJ1-3; TRBD1 matches 9 bases. This CDR3 has 16 residues. The ends lost 8 bases at V and 5 bases at J; junction bases unmatched: 13. Germline loops: CDR1 MNHEY, CDR2 SMNVEV (reference sequence). CDR3 coding DNA: TGTGCCAGCCGCCTTACCGGGACAGGGTTAAGAAACACCATATATTTT. This encodes CASRLTGTGLRNTIYF.

V usage is TRBV5-8 and J usage is TRBJ1-5; the D is unclear. This CDR3 contains 13 residues. The germline V gene encodes CDR1 SGHTS and CDR2 YDEGEE. V lost 0 bases to trimming and J lost 6 bases, with 7 bases between them. CDR3: CASSLAPSQPQHF. The CDR3 DNA follows: TGTGCCAGCAGCTTGGCTCCCAGTCAGCCCCAGCATTTT.

The chain carries TRBV27 and TRBJ1-3, with 7 bases identical to TRBD1. The length of the CDR3 is 15 residues. In germline, CDR1 is MNHEY, CDR2 SMNVEV (reference sequence). V was clipped by 6 bases and J by 1 base; unmatched bases: 6. CDR3 region: CASRAGGFSGNTIYF. The DNA for the CDR3 is TGTGCCAGCAGAGCAGGGGGATTTTCTGGAAACACCATATATTTT.

The chain joins TRBV7-3 to TRBJ1-1; D uncertain. The germline V gene has CDR1 SGHTA and CDR2 FQGTGA. The length of the CDR3 is 13 residues. The V end lost 4 bases, the J end lost 4 bases, and 10 bases lay between the germline ends. The CDR3 sequence is CASSSGSGTEAFF. The CDR3 DNA reads TGTGCCAGCAGCTCCGGTAGCGGCACTGAAGCTTTCTTT.

The chain employs TRBV7-2 and TRBJ2-7; perhaps TRBD1 as D (5 bases). The CDR3 totals 17 residues. The germline V gene encodes CDR1 SGHTA and CDR2 FQGNSA. The V and J ends lost 3 bases and 2 bases respectively, with 20 bases between them. The CDR3, as DNA: TGTGCCAGCAGCTTGGGGATGACAGCCACCGTCCCCTACGAGCAGTACTTC. Translated, it gives CASSLGMTATVPYEQYF.

This clone was seen a few times. This chain connects TRBV7-2 to TRBJ2-5, with TRBD2 matching over 9 bases. CDR3 length: 16 amino acids. The V gene end was trimmed by 2 bases and the J gene end by 7 bases; junction bases not matched to a gene: 11. The germline V gene encodes CDR1 SGHTA and CDR2 FQGNSA. The CDR3 DNA sequence: TGTGCCAGCAGCTTACAGCTAGCGGGGACGGGAGGGACCCAGTACTTC. Its translation: CASSLQLAGTGGTQYF.

V usage is TRBV7-2 and J usage is TRBJ1-1; tentatively, D is TRBD1 (5 bases). Germline CDR1 and CDR2: SGHTA and FQGNSA. With 1 base removed from V and 4 bases from J, the gap between germline ends came to 13 bases. CDR3 length: 15 amino acids. The CDR3 sequence is CASSLGRVGGTEAFF. The CDR3 DNA is TGTGCCAGCAGCTTAGGTAGGGTGGGGGGCACTGAAGCTTTCTTT.

To note about this clone: This specimen includes other DNA sequences encoding the same CDR3. The chain joins TRBV3-1 (or the pseudogene TRBV3-2) to TRBJ1-3; D not certain. The CDR3 loop spans 14 amino acids. Germline CDR1 and CDR2: LGHDT and YNNKEL (reference sequence). Trimming took 4 bases from V and 0 from J, leaving 7 bases between them. The CDR3 spells CASSPRSSGNTIYF. The CDR3 DNA reads TGTGCCAGCAGCCCCCGTTCCTCTGGAAACACCATATATTTT.

This rearrangement joins TRBV29-1 to TRBJ1-1; D may be TRBD1 (5 bases). The CDR3 consists of 11 residues. CDR1 is SQVTM and CDR2 is ANQGSEA in the germline V gene. V dropped 6 bases and J dropped 1 base, with 6 bases sitting between them. The CDR3 protein is CSVDRNTEAFF. The CDR3 bases are TGCAGCGTCGACAGGAACACTGAAGCTTTCTTT.

The CDR3 DNA reads TGTGCCAGCACCCCGGGAGGGAGTTTAACTGAAGCTTTCTTT. Translated: CASTPGGSLTEAFF. V usage is TRBV6-6 and J usage is TRBJ1-1; D remains unclear. V lost 7 bases, J lost 5 bases, and 17 bases lay in between. In germline, CDR1 is MNHNY, CDR2 SVGAGI (reference sequence). CDR3 length: 14 amino acids.

The chain links TRBV7-9 to TRBJ1-2, with D tentatively TRBD1 (6 bases). Germline V gene lookup returns CDR1 SEHNR and CDR2 FQNEAQ (reference sequence). The ends were cut back, 0 bases at V and 4 bases at J, with 18 bases in the middle. The CDR3 contains 17 residues. CDR3 amino acids: CASSLAALGDKRYGYTF. DNA for the CDR3: TGTGCCAGCAGCTTAGCCGCGCTAGGGGACAAACGCTATGGCTACACCTTC. The full variable domain, its missing parts supplied by reference TRBV7-9 and TRBJ1-2, is DTGVSQNPRHKITKRGQNVTFRCDPISEHNRLYWYRQTLGQGPEFLTYFQNEAQLEKSRLLSDRFSAERPKGSFSTLEIQRTEQGDSAMYLCASSLAALGDKRYGYTFGSGTRLTVV.

The V call is TRBV27, the J call TRBJ1-1; no clear D. The V and J ends lost 5 bases and 4 bases respectively, with 20 bases between them. Germline V gene data show CDR1 as MNHEY and CDR2 as SMNVEV (reference sequence). The CDR3 is made up of 16 amino acids. The CDR3 loop reads CASSLSIPLSPTEAFF. DNA of the CDR3: TGTGCCAGCAGTCTCAGTATCCCCCTCTCGCCCACTGAAGCTTTCTTT.

The chain is built from TRBV5-6 and TRBJ1-2; the match to TRBD1 covers 12 bases. CDR1 and CDR2 (germline): SGHDT, YYEEEE. The CDR3 is 15 residues long. V gave up 3 bases and J gave up 8 bases; unmatched junction bases: 8. The CDR3 here is CASSSPGQGAWGYTF. The CDR3 DNA reads as TGTGCCAGCAGCTCCCCGGGACAGGGGGCTTGGGGCTACACCTTC. Together with reference TRBV5-6 and TRBJ1-2, the CDR3 gives the full variable domain: DAGVTQSPTHLIKTRGQQVTLRCSPKSGHDTVSWYQQALGQGPQFIFQYYEEEERQRGNFPDRFSGHQFPNYSSELNVNALLLGDSALYLCASSSPGQGAWGYTFGSGTRLTVV.

In regard to this clone: The junction differs from germline at one of its ends, possibly a read error. The chain employs TRBV28 and TRBJ1-1, with D possibly TRBD1 on 5 matching bases. Germline V gene lookup returns CDR1 MDHEN and CDR2 SYDVKM. The length of the CDR3 is 14 residues. The CDR3 is CASSWQGLNPEAFF. The CDR3 DNA reads TGTGCCAGCAGTTGGCAGGGCCTGAACCCTGAAGCTTTCTTT.

This clone was recorded only once. The rearrangement uses TRBV5-1 and TRBJ2-7; 9 nucleotides line up with TRBD1. Germline V gene lookup returns CDR1 SGHRS and CDR2 YFSETQ. This CDR3 region has 14 residues. With V trimmed by 4 bases and J by 6 bases, 8 bases remained unmatched. The CDR3 nucleotides are TGCGCCAGCAGCCTGACAGGGGGTTCAGGCGAGCAGTACTTC. Amino acids: CASSLTGGSGEQYF.

There are a few counts of this clone. The gene calls are TRBV2 and TRBJ1-2; no definite D call. Looked up from germline, CDR1 is SNHLY and CDR2 is FYNNEI. V was pared by 4 bases and J by 3 bases, with 9 bases between. There are 13 residues in the CDR3. The CDR3 sequence is CASSVELHYGYTF. The DNA for the CDR3 is TGTGCCAGCAGTGTGGAGCTCCACTATGGCTACACCTTC.

This clone was seen only a few times. The rearrangement uses TRBV30 and TRBJ1-3; the D is unclear. Germline V CDR1 and CDR2: GTSNPN, SVGIG (reference sequence). Trimming stripped 0 bases from V and 9 bases from J, with 12 bases between. The CDR3 is 13 amino acids. The CDR3 here is CAWSVLLGGTIYF. The DNA for the CDR3 is TGTGCCTGGAGTGTCTTACTGGGAGGCACCATATATTTT.

This clone was found once. The chain employs TRBV28 and TRBJ2-2; possibly TRBD2 for D (7 bases). CDR1 MDHEN and CDR2 SYDVKM come from the germline V gene. The CDR3 sequence is 16 residues long. Trimming left V 2 bases short and J 1 base short, with 11 bases between. For the CDR3, the DNA is TGTGCCAGCAGTTTAATCGGGGGGCGGAACACCGGGGAGCTGTTTTTT. Its protein is CASSLIGGRNTGELFF.

J is TRBJ2-5 and V is TRBV5-8; 13 nucleotides align to TRBD2. The V gene end was trimmed by 4 bases and the J gene end by 2 bases; junction bases not matched to a gene: 5. Germline assignment: CDR1 SGHTS and CDR2 YDEGEE. The CDR3 contains 16 residues. The CDR3 reads CASSPGTSGVQETQYF. CDR3 DNA: TGTGCCAGCAGCCCCGGGACTAGCGGGGTACAAGAGACCCAGTACTTC.

The V call is TRBV19, the J call TRBJ1-5, with TRBD1 matching over 9 bases. V shed 3 bases and J 3 bases; nucleotides not matched to a gene: 9. From germline, CDR1 is LNHDA and CDR2 SQIVND (reference sequence). This CDR3 is built from 17 residues. CDR3 nucleotide sequence: TGTGCCAGTAGTATCCCTTGGGACAGGGCGATCAATCAGCCCCAGCATTTT. This codes for CASSIPWDRAINQPQHF.

V gene TRBV5-1 combines with J gene TRBJ2-7; D may be TRBD2 (5 bases). V lost 4 bases and J 3 bases, leaving 11 bases between the germline ends. CDR1 and CDR2 from the germline V gene are SGHRS and YFSETQ. The CDR3 totals 13 residues. CDR3 in DNA: TGCGCCAGCAGCGTCGACGGGAACTACGAGCAGTACTTC. Protein: CASSVDGNYEQYF.